The clone carrying this T cell receptor beta chain was seen once. What it binds is unknown. Both 60 Vbeta primers and 13 Jbeta primers went into the PCR. Using immunoSEQ multiplex PCR, the repertoire was profiled, and TCRdb retains in-frame clones only, with some absent. The sample carries about 100,000 clones, about 77% recorded once. This entry comes from a study of cytomegalovirus exposure and HLA in healthy donors. As for the study in general: Roughly 85 million unique TCRs from HLA-typed donors were held in an early release of data. Study-level findings and limits: Within an earlier analysis, most TCR beta V segments proved productive either about 87% or about 30% of the time. Analysis was carried out at a later point, and it linked a missense DCLRE1C variant to TCR beta V- and J-gene trimming.

Donors had nominal health at sampling but likely had unrecorded immune exposures. The CDR3 length is 12 residues. Deletions cut 5 bases from V and 6 bases from J, with 13 bases between. The germline gives CDR1 GTSNPN, CDR2 SVGIG (reference sequence). The sequencing sample was made of PBMCs. The sequence was collected from a woman aged 45-65 years in good health and CMV-seropositive. The rearrangement uses TRBV30 and TRBJ1-1; D is unclear. The CDR3 here is CAWVRERAEAFF. The CDR3, as DNA: TGTGCCTGGGTGAGGGAGCGGGCTGAAGCTTTCTTT.